This T cell receptor (beta chain) was sequenced during a study of shared T cell receptors in the human thymus. TCRdb's copy holds only in-frame clones and misses some; the assay was immunoSEQ multiplex PCR. Among almost 550,000 clones listed, 75% to 85% were seen once. CDR1 and CDR2 (germline): MNHNS, SASEGT. The CDR3 extends over 15 amino acids. Unmatched junction bases numbered 4, after V lost 3 bases and J lost 4 bases. These data are also associated with another study on human thymus T cells.

The sequence was collected from a boy younger than two with a congenital heart defect. This chain joins TRBV6-1 and TRBJ2-7; 12 nucleotides line up with TRBD2. The sample consisted of thymocytes. CDR3 protein: CASSEMTSGSYEQYF. The CDR3, as DNA: TGTGCCAGCAGTGAGATGACTAGCGGGAGTTACGAGCAGTACTTC.